These T cell receptor beta chains were read from a single sample in a study of cytomegalovirus exposure and HLA in healthy donors. TCRdb keeps only in-frame clones here, not all; method: immunoSEQ multiplex PCR. The repertoire holds roughly 190,000 clones, roughly 90% seen once, with around 0.98% in the top ten. Sequencing used PBMCs. These TCRs come from a boy younger than 10 in good health and CMV-seronegative. CDR3s include the opening cysteine and the closing phenylalanine or tryptophan. Fields, in order: V gene, clone size, D gene, J gene, CDR3 protein, CDR3 DNA. The D gene is left open where the match is weak. Clone size is shown for a subset of rows, as once, few, many or a class of expanded clone.

TRBV28	NA	NA	TRBJ1-2	CASTSVPQANYGYTF	TGTGCCAGCACGTCGGTCCCTCAAGCTAACTATGGCTACACCTTC
TRBV7-8	NA	NA	TRBJ1-4	CASSLGRINEKLFF	TGTGCCAGCAGCTTAGGGCGGATTAATGAAAAACTGTTTTTT
TRBV2	NA	NA	TRBJ1-5	CASSLTDSNQPQHF	TGTGCCAGCAGCCTGACTGATAGCAATCAGCCCCAGCATTTT
TRBV6-5	NA	TRBD1	TRBJ2-3	CASRTGGASDTQYF	TGTGCCAGCAGGACAGGGGGCGCATCAGATACGCAGTATTTT
TRBV10-3	few	NA	TRBJ2-3	CAISRDNTQYF	TGTGCCATCAGCAGGGATAATACGCAGTATTTT
TRBV7-9	NA	NA	TRBJ2-1	CASSLMGGTEDEQFF	TGTGCCAGCAGCTTGATGGGCGGGACCGAGGATGAGCAGTTCTTC
TRBV6-5	NA	NA	TRBJ1-2	CASSYPGGYGYTF	TGTGCCAGCAGTTACCCAGGAGGGTATGGCTACACCTTC
TRBV6-5	NA	NA	TRBJ2-1	CASSLFHGVESVRFF	TGTGCCAGCAGTCTTTTCCACGGGGTTGAGTCGGTTCGGTTCTTC
TRBV11-3	NA	NA	TRBJ2-3	CASSHNRVGTDTQYF	TGTGCCAGCAGCCATAACAGGGTGGGCACAGATACGCAGTATTTT
TRBV6-1	NA	NA	TRBJ1-1	CASSSIGQLNTEAFF	TGTGCCAGCAGCAGTATTGGACAGTTGAACACTGAAGCTTTCTTT
TRBV5-4	NA	TRBD2	TRBJ2-5	CASSLARLSGGAYETQYF	TGTGCCAGCAGCTTGGCACGTCTAAGCGGGGGGGCTTACGAGACCCAGTACTTC
TRBV11-3	NA	NA	TRBJ1-5	CASSLDVLVCQPQHF	TGTGCCAGCAGCTTAGATGTTTTAGTGTGCCAGCCCCAGCATTTT
TRBV9	NA	TRBD2	TRBJ2-3	CASSQGGLAPLIDTQYF	TGTGCCAGCAGCCAGGGGGGACTAGCGCCGCTCATAGATACGCAGTATTTT
TRBV9	NA	NA	TRBJ1-6	CASRGDEGGYNSPLHF	TGTGCCAGCAGGGGGGATGAGGGAGGGTATAATTCACCCCTCCACTTT
TRBV6-1	NA	NA	TRBJ1-1	CASSPDIYTEAFF	TGTGCCAGCAGCCCCGACATTTACACTGAAGCTTTCTTT
TRBV4-1	NA	NA	TRBJ1-2	CASSHPGGDSAYGYTF	TGCGCCAGCAGCCATCCCGGAGGGGATTCGGCCTATGGCTACACCTTC
TRBV27	NA	NA	TRBJ2-7	CASSLESGYEQYF	TGTGCCAGCAGTTTAGAAAGCGGGTACGAGCAGTACTTC
TRBV7-6	NA	TRBD1	TRBJ2-7	CASSYGQGSLSYEQYF	TGTGCCAGCAGCTATGGACAGGGGAGCCTCTCCTACGAGCAGTACTTC
TRBV4-1	NA	NA	TRBJ1-6	CASSQETHNLNSPLHF	TGCGCCAGCAGCCAAGAGACACACAACCTTAATTCACCCCTCCACTTT
TRBV6-5	NA	NA	TRBJ2-7	CASRFDSDGYEQYF	TGTGCCAGCAGGTTCGACAGCGACGGCTACGAGCAGTACTTC
TRBV19	NA	NA	TRBJ2-5	CASSIGAGQETQYF	TGTGCCAGTAGTATAGGTGCGGGCCAAGAGACCCAGTACTTC
TRBV7-9	NA	NA	TRBJ1-2	CASSLPGTYGYTF	TGTGCCAGCAGCCTTCCAGGTACCTATGGCTACACCTTC
TRBV18	NA	TRBD2	TRBJ2-1	CASSPSLAGGSDEQFF	TGTGCCAGCTCACCATCCCTAGCGGGAGGGTCGGATGAGCAGTTCTTC
TRBV6-1	many	NA	TRBJ2-6	CASSERLEAGANVLTF	TGTGCCAGCAGTGAACGGCTGGAGGCTGGGGCCAACGTCCTGACTTTC